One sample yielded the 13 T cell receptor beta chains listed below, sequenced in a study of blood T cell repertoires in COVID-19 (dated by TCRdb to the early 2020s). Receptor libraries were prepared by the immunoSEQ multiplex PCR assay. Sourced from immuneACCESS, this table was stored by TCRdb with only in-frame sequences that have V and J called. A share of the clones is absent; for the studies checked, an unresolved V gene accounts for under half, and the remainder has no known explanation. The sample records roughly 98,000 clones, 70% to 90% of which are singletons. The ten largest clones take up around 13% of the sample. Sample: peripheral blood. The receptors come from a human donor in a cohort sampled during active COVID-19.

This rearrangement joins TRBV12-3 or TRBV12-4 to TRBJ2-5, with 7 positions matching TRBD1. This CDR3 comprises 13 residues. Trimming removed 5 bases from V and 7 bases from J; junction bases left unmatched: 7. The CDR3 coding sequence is TGTGCCAGCAGTCTAGGGGGCTGGGGGACCCAGTACTTC. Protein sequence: CASSLGGWGTQYF.

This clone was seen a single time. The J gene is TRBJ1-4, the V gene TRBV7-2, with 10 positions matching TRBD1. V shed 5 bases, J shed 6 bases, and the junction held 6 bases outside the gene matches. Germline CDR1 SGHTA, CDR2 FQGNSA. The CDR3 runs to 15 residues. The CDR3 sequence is CASSLLGQGDEKLFF. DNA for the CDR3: TGTGCCAGCAGCCTTTTAGGACAGGGGGATGAAAAACTGTTTTTT.

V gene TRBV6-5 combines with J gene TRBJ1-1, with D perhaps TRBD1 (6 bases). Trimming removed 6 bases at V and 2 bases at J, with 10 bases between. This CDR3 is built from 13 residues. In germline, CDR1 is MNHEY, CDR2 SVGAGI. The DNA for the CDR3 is TGTGCCAGCAGCAGGGGCACCAACACTGAAGCTTTCTTT. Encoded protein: CASSRGTNTEAFF.

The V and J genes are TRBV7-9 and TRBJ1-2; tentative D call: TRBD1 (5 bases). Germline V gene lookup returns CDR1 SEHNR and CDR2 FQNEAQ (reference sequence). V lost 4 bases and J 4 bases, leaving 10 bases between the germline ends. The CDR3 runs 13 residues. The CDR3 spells CASSSYRSYGYTF. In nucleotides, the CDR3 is TGTGCCAGCAGCTCCTACAGGAGCTATGGCTACACCTTC.

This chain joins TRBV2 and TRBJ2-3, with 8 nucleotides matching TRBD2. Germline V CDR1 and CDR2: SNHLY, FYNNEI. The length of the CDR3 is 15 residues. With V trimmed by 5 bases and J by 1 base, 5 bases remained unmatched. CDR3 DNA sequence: TGTGCCAGCAGTAGGCTAGCGGGCCGCACAGATACGCAGTATTTT. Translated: CASSRLAGRTDTQYF.

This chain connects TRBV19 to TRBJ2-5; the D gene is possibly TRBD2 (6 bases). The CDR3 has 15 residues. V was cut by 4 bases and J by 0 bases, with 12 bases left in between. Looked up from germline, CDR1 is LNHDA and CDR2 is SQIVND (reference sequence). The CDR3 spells CASSSSGWYQETQYF. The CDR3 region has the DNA TGTGCCAGTAGTAGTAGCGGATGGTACCAAGAGACCCAGTACTTC.

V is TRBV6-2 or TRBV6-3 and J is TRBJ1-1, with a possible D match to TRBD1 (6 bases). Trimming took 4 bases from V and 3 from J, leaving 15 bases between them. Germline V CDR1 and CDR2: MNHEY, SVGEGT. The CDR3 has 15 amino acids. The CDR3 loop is CASSSPQGFYTEAFF. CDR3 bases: TGTGCCAGCAGTTCACCCCAGGGGTTTTACACTGAAGCTTTCTTT.

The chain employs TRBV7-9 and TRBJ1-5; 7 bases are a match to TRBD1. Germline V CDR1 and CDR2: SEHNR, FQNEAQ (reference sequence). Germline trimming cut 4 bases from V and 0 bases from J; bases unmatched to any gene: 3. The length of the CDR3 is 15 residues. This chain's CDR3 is CASSSRGISNQPQHF. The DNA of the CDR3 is TGTGCCAGCAGCTCCAGGGGGATTAGCAATCAGCCCCAGCATTTT.

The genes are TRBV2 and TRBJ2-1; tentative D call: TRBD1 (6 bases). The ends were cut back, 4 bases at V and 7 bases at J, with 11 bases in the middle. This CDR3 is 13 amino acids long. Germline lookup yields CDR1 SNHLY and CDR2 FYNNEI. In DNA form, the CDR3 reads TGTGCCAGCAGTGGAGGGGGTGTAAATGAGCAGTTCTTC. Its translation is CASSGGGVNEQFF. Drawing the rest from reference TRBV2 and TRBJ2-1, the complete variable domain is EPEVTQTPSHQVTQMGQEVILRCVPISNHLYFYWYRQILGQKVEFLVSFYNNEISEKSEIFDDQFSVERPDGSNFTLKIRSTKLEDSAMYFCASSGGGVNEQFFGPGTRLTVL.

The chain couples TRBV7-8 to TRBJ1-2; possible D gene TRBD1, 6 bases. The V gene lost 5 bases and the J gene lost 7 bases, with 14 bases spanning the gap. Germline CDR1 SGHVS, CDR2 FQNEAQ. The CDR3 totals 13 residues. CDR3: CASSPWTASGYTF. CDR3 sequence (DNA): TGTGCCAGCAGCCCCTGGACAGCAAGTGGCTACACCTTC.

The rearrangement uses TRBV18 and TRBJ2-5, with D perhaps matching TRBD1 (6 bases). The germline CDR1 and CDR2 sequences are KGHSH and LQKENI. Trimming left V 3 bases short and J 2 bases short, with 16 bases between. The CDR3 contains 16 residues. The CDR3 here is CASSPVVVGTQETQYF. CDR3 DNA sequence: TGTGCCAGCTCACCGGTGGTAGTGGGGACACAAGAGACCCAGTACTTC.

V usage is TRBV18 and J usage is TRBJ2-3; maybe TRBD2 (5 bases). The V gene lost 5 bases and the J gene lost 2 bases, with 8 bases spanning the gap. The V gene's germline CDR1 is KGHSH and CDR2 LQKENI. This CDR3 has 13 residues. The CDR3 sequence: CASSSGLTDTQYF. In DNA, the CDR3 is TGTGCCAGCTCATCCGGACTCACAGATACGCAGTATTTT.

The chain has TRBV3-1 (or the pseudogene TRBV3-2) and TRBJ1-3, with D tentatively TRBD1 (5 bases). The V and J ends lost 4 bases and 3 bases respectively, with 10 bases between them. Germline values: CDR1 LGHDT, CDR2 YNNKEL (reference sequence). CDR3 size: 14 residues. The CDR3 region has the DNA TGTGCCAGCAGCCTTGGGGGGGTTGGAAACACCATATATTTT. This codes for CASSLGGVGNTIYF.